This is a list of T cell receptor beta chains from one sample in a study of T cell changes during pregnancy in multiple sclerosis. Clones were sequenced by immunoSEQ multiplex PCR, and TCRdb holds only the in-frame ones, with some missing. The data show tens of thousands of clones, 92% seen once. Here the sequenced sample was CD4+ T cells from peripheral blood mononuclear cells, taken after pregnancy. The receptors come from a female donor in good health, enrolled as a control in a pregnancy study. CDR3s include the opening cysteine and the closing phenylalanine or tryptophan. D genes are given only for firm matches. Rows may omit the clone size; those that give it use once, few, many or a size class.

14	TRBJ1-5	-	TRBV9	-	TGTGCCAGCAGCCGGAGGGGGGGCGGTCAGCCCCAGCATTTT	CASSRRGGGQPQHF
17	TRBJ2-3	-	TRBV11-2	-	TGTGCCAGCAGCCAACGATGGACAGCTAATAGCACAGATACGCAGTATTTT	CASSQRWTANSTDTQYF
13	TRBJ1-4	-	TRBV18	-	TGTGCCAGCTCACCAACTGGGCGCGAAAAACTGTTTTTT	CASSPTGREKLFF
14	TRBJ1-5	-	TRBV18	-	TGTGCCAGCTCACCGGATCGGGGCAATCAGCCCCAGCATTTT	CASSPDRGNQPQHF
15	TRBJ2-7	-	TRBV7-2	TRBD2	TGTGCCAGCAGCCCGGGGAGCGGGGGGCCTCTCGAGCAGTACTTC	CASSPGSGGPLEQYF
16	TRBJ1-6	-	TRBV30	-	TGTGCCTGCTCGACGGACAGAAGGCTCTATAATTCACCCCTCCACTTT	CACSTDRRLYNSPLHF
14	TRBJ2-7	-	TRBV6-5	TRBD2	TGTGCCACTAGGCTAGCGGGGACAACCTGGGAGCAGTACTTC	CATRLAGTTWEQYF
15	TRBJ2-3	-	TRBV5-1	-	TGCGCCAGCAGCTTCAGCGGGTTATACACAGATACGCAGTATTTT	CASSFSGLYTDTQYF
13	TRBJ1-6	-	TRBV19	TRBD1	TGTGCCAGTAGGGACAGGGGCTCGACACCCCTCCACTTT	CASRDRGSTPLHF
12	TRBJ2-7	-	TRBV18	-	TGTGCCAGCTCGGTGAGCTCCTACGAGCAGTACTTC	CASSVSSYEQYF
14	TRBJ1-5	once	TRBV7-9	-	TGTGCCAGCAGCTTAGGACAGGAAAATCAGCCCCAGCATTTT	CASSLGQENQPQHF
17	TRBJ1-2	-	TRBV5-1	-	TGCGCCAGCAGGCGTGGTCAAGACGGACAAGCTAACTATGGCTACACCTTC	CASRRGQDGQANYGYTF
14	TRBJ2-2	-	TRBV15	TRBD2	TGTGCCACGAGGGGACTAGCGAACACCGGGGAGCTGTTTTTT	CATRGLANTGELFF
15	TRBJ2-2	-	TRBV2	-	TGTGCCAGCAGCCTAAACAGAATTACCCCCGGGGAGCTGTTTTTT	CASSLNRITPGELFF
14	TRBJ2-5	-	TRBV6-1	-	TGTGCCAGCAGTGGAGGGGGTGTTATTGAGACCCAGTACTTC	CASSGGGVIETQYF
15	TRBJ1-6	-	TRBV2	-	TGTGCCAGCAGTGATGGGAGACCCTATAATTCACCCCTCCACTTT	CASSDGRPYNSPLHF
15	TRBJ1-3	-	TRBV6-5	TRBD1	TGTGCCAGCAGTTACGGGCCAGGGGGCGCCTACACCATATATTTT	CASSYGPGGAYTIYF
15	TRBJ2-3	-	TRBV10-2	TRBD2	TGCGCCAGCCGGCTAGCGGGGGGGAGCACAGATACGCAGTATTTT	CASRLAGGSTDTQYF
15	TRBJ2-1	-	TRBV7-2	TRBD1	TGTGCCAGCAGCTCGACCTCGGACAGGGTCAATGAGCAGTTCTTC	CASSSTSDRVNEQFF
15	TRBJ1-1	-	TRBV7-9	TRBD1	TGTGCCAGCACATACTCGACAGGGATCAACACTGAAGCTTTCTTT	CASTYSTGINTEAFF
17	TRBJ2-3	-	TRBV7-3	TRBD2	TGTGCCAGCAGCCCCCAGGGAGGGAGCATCGCCACAGATACGCAGTATTTT	CASSPQGGSIATDTQYF
12	TRBJ1-2	-	TRBV7-3	TRBD1	TGTGCCAGCAGCACCACAGGGGGTGGCTACACCTTC	CASSTTGGGYTF
15	TRBJ1-3	-	TRBV14	TRBD1	TGTGCCAGCAGCCAAGCTTGGGGCCGACCGGGACAGATTTTTTTT	CASSQAWGRPGQIFF